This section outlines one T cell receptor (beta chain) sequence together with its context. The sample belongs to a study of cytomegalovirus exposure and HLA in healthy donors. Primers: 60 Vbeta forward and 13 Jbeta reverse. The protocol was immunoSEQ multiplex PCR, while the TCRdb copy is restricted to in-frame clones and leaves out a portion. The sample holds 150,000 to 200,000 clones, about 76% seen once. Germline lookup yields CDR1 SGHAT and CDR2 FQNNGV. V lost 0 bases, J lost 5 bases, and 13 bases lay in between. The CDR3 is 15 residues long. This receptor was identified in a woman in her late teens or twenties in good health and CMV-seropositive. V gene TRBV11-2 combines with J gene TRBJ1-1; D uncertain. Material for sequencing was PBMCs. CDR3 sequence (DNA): TGTGCCAGCAGCTTAGATCTTTACGGGATGACTGAAGCTTTCTTT. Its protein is CASSLDLYGMTEAFF. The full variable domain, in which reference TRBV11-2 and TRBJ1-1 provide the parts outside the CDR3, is EAGVAQSPRYKIIEKRQSVAFWCNPISGHATLYWYQQILGQGPKLLIQFQNNGVVDDSQLPKDRFSAERLKGVDSTLKIQPAKLEDSAVYLCASSLDLYGMTEAFFGQGTRLTVV.